What follows describes a single T cell receptor (beta chain). The data derive from a study of blood T cell repertoires in COVID-19. The wider study: Acute and convalescent COVID-19 samples came from the United States, Italy and Spain.

Everyone who took part was roughly 18 to 89 years old, and they came from about two dozen US areas. Data came from immunoSEQ multiplex PCR; TCRdb stores just in-frame clones and leaves some out. The sample has 300,000 to 450,000 clones; about 90% are singletons. Trimming pared 3 bases from V and 6 bases from J, leaving 11 bases between. CDR1 MNHEY and CDR2 SMNVEV come from the germline V gene (reference sequence). The CDR3 runs to 13 residues. The rearrangement joins TRBV27 to TRBJ1-2; D is perhaps TRBD1 (5 bases). This clonotype was obtained from a man aged 25-45 years who had recovered from COVID-19. Sequenced: PBMCs or T cells enriched from blood (not recorded which). The CDR3 DNA reads as TGTGCCAGCAGTTTGCAAGGGGTAAATGGCTACACCTTC. Translating it yields CASSLQGVNGYTF.